Listed below are T cell receptor beta chains from one sample, sequenced in a study of OX40 agonist ivuxolimab in advanced cancers. Assay: immunoSEQ multiplex PCR; the TCRdb copy retains only in-frame clones and omits some. Among 45,000 to 55,000 clones listed, approximately 81% were seen once. Specimen: CD4+ or CD8+ T cells sorted from blood, collected in a trial of the OX40 agonist ivuxolimab. These receptors all stem from an adult with an advanced solid tumor such as melanoma, head and neck, liver or kidney cancer. Both conserved end residues are trimmed from each CDR3. The D gene is left open where the match is weak.

>TRBD2|TRBV5-1|TRBJ2-7
ASSLDGRVGDEQY
>TRBD2|TRBV4-2|TRBJ2-3
ASSQESQGLAGGDTQY
>NA|TRBV2|TRBJ2-2
ASNLGLGPGELF
>NA|TRBV28|TRBJ2-5
ASTQWDTRTQY
>TRBD2|TRBV7-7|TRBJ2-1
ASSSSRGGGEQF
>NA|TRBV6-1|TRBJ2-1
ASTLLALNQNEQF
>TRBD2|TRBV7-2|TRBJ2-7
ASSLSFAGTSGYEQY
>NA|TRBV7-8|TRBJ1-6
ASSFTLTGGPLH
>TRBD1|TRBV5-4|TRBJ1-5
ASSLQGASNQPQH
>NA|TRBV28|TRBJ2-1
ASRGSDGYNEQF
>NA|TRBV2|TRBJ1-4
ASSERREGEKLF
>TRBD1|TRBV5-1|TRBJ2-5
ASRSGGVRVETQY
>NA|TRBV27|TRBJ1-5
ASSLFGQTSNQPQH
>TRBD2|TRBV28|TRBJ2-5
ASSPGLLRETQY
>TRBD2|TRBV7-9|TRBJ2-3
ASSLSSGAQY
>TRBD2|TRBV28|TRBJ2-5
ASSVTSARETQY
>NA|TRBV6-1|TRBJ2-5
ASSEPWEPPN
>NA|TRBV6-1|TRBJ2-7
ASSDRHTAREQY
>NA|TRBV6-4|TRBJ2-1
ASSVESYNEQF
>TRBD1|TRBV10-3|TRBJ2-7
AIRGQGAPSGVSSYEQY
>TRBD1|TRBV23-1|TRBJ2-5
ASSQSSGGGRETQY
>NA|TRBV2|TRBJ1-1
ASSGALNTEAF
>NA|TRBV5-1|TRBJ1-1
ASSLSLQGREAF
>NA|TRBV5-1|TRBJ2-6
ASSLGRDFGANVLT
>TRBD2|TRBV5-1|TRBJ2-7
ASSLGGSYYEQY
>NA|TRBV7-9|TRBJ1-5
ASSSEENQPQH
>NA|TRBV11-2|TRBJ1-1
ASSGQPGRVEAF